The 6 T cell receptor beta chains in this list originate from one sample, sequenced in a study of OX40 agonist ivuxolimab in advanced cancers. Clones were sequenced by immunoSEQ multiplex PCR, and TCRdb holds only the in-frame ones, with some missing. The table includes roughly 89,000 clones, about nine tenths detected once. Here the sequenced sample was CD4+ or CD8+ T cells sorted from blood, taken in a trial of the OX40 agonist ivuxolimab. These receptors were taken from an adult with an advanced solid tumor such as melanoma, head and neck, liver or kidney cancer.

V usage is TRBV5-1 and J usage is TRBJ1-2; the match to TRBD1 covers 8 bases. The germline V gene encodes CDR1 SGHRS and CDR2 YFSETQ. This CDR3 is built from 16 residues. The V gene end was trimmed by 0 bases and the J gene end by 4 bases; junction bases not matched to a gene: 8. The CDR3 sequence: CASSLDNGQGLYGYTF. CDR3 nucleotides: TGCGCCAGCAGCTTGGATAATGGACAGGGCCTCTATGGCTACACCTTC.

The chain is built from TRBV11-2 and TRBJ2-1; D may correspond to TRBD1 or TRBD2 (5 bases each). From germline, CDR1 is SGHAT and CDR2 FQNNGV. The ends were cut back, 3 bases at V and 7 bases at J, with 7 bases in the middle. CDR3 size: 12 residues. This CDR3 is CASSLGPNEQFF. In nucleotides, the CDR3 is TGTGCCAGCAGCTTGGGACCGAATGAGCAGTTCTTC.

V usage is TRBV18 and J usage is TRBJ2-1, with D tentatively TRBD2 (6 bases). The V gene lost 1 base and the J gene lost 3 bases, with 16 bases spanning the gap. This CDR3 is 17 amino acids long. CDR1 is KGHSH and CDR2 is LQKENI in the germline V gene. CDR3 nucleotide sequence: TGTGCCAGCTCACCACGGTCGGGACTTTCAAACTACAATGAGCAGTTCTTC. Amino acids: CASSPRSGLSNYNEQFF. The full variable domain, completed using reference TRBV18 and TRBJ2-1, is NAGVMQNPRHLVRRRGQEARLRCSPMKGHSHVYWYRQLPEEGLKFMVYLQKENIIDESGMPKERFSAEFPKEGPSILRIQQVVRGDSAAYFCASSPRSGLSNYNEQFFGPGTRLTVL.

The CDR3 loop is CASSMGLAGVNYEQYF. CDR3 nucleotide sequence: TGTGCCAGTAGTATGGGTCTAGCGGGAGTGAACTACGAGCAGTACTTC. The chain recombines TRBV19 with TRBJ2-7; TRBD2 matches at 10 bases. This CDR3 is 16 amino acids long. Germline V CDR1 and CDR2: LNHDA, SQIVND (reference sequence). The V segment lost 3 bases and the J segment 3 bases; nucleotides outside the gene matches: 8. Looking up the rest from reference TRBV19 and TRBJ2-7 gives the full variable domain: DGGITQSPKYLFRKEGQNVTLSCEQNLNHDAMYWYRQDPGQGLRLIYYSQIVNDFQKGDIAEGYSVSREKKESFPLTVTSAQKNPTAFYLCASSMGLAGVNYEQYFGPGTRLTVT.

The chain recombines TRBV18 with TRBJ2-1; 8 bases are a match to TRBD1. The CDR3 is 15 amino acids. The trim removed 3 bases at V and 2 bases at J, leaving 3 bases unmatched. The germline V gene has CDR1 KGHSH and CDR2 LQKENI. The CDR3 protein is CASSPGQDTYNEQFF. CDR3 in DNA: TGTGCCAGCTCACCGGGACAGGACACCTACAATGAGCAGTTCTTC.

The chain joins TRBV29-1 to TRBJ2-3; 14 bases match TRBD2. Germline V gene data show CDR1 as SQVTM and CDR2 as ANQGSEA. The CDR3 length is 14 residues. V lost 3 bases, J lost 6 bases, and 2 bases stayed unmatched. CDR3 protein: CSVDRTSGRDTQYF. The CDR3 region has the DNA TGCAGCGTTGACAGGACTAGCGGGAGGGATACGCAGTATTTT.